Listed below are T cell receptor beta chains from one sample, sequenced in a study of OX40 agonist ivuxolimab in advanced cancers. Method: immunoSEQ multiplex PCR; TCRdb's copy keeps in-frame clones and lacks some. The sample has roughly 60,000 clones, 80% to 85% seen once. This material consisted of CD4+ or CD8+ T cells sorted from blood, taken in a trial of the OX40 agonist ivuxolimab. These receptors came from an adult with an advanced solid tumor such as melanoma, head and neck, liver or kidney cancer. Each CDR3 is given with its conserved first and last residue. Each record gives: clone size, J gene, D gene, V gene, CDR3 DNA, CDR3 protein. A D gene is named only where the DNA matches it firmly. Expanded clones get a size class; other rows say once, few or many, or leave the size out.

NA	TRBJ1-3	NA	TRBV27	TGTGCCAGCAGTCCACTGGGGAGCTCTGGAAACACCATATATTTT	CASSPLGSSGNTIYF
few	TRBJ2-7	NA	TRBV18	TGTGCCAGCTCACCACAGGGCTCCTACGAGCAGTACTTC	CASSPQGSYEQYF
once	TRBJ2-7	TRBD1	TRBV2	TGTGCCAGCATTACAGGGGGGATCTACGAGCAGTACTTC	CASITGGIYEQYF
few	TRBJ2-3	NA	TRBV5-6	TGTGCCAGCAGCTCCGGGAGCACAGATACGCAGTATTTT	CASSSGSTDTQYF
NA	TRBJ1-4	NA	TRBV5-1	TGCGCCAGCAGCTTGGCGCGGCCTAATGAAAAACTGTTTTTT	CASSLARPNEKLFF
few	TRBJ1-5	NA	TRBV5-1	TGCGCCAGCAGCTTGAGGGTGGATCAGCCCCAGCATTTT	CASSLRVDQPQHF
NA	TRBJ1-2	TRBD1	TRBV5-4	TGTGCCAGCACAGGACAGGTGGGAGCTAACTATGGCTACACCTTC	CASTGQVGANYGYTF
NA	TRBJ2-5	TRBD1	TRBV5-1	TGCGCCAGCAGCCTGGGGACAGGGGCGACCGAAGAGACCCAGTACTTC	CASSLGTGATEETQYF
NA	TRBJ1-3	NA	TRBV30	TGTGCCTCCGCACCGACCTCCTCTGGAAACACCATATATTTT	CASAPTSSGNTIYF
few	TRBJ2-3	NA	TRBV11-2	TGTGCCAGCAGCAGGTTCCGGGAAAACACAGATACGCAGTATTTT	CASSRFRENTDTQYF
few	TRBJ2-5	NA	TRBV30	TGTGCCTCCACCGGGACACGAAAAGAGACCCAGTACTTC	CASTGTRKETQYF
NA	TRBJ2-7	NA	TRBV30	TGTGCCACTCAGAGGGACGGATGGTACGAGCAGTACTTC	CATQRDGWYEQYF
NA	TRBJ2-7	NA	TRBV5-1	TGCGCCAGCAGCTTGGTAGGGGGTTCTCAGGGCGAGCAGTACTTC	CASSLVGGSQGEQYF
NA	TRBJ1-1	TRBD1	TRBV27	TGTGCCAGCAGTCTCGACAGGGCGGCTGAAGCTTTCTTT	CASSLDRAAEAFF
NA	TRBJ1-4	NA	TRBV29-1	TGCAGCGTTGGTTCTCTTCCGGGTGAAAAACTGTTTTTT	CSVGSLPGEKLFF
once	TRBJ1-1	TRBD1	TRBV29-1	TGCAGCGTTCGGTCCGGGACAGGGGGCGGAGTTGCTGAAGCTTTCTTT	CSVRSGTGGGVAEAFF
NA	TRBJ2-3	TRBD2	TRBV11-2	TGTGCCAGCGGCGGGAGTGCAGATACGCAGTATTTT	CASGGSADTQYF
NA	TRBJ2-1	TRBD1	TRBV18	TGTGCCAGCTCACCCAGGCAGGGGGTCTACAATGAGCAGTTCTTC	CASSPRQGVYNEQFF
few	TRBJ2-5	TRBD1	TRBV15	TGTGCCACCAGCAGAGATTTTACAGGGGTAAGGGAGACCCAGTACTTC	CATSRDFTGVRETQYF
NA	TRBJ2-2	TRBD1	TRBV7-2	TGTGCCAGCAAGATGCTAGGGGGCGCGTCCGGGGAGCTGTTTTTT	CASKMLGGASGELFF
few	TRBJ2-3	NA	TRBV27	TGTGCCAGCAGTACCTCAGGGGCTACTAGCACAGATACGCAGTATTTT	CASSTSGATSTDTQYF
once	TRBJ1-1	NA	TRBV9	TGTGCCAGCAGCGTTTACGGCAGTGAAGCTTTCTTT	CASSVYGSEAFF
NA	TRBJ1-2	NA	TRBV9	TGTGCCAGCAGCGTAGCCGGGGAGGGGTATGGCTACACCTTC	CASSVAGEGYGYTF
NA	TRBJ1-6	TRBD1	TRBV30	TGTGCCTGGGGAGGGCCGACCCCGGGACAGGCGAACTATAATTCACCCCTCCACTTT	CAWGGPTPGQANYNSPLHF
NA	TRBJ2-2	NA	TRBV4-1	TGCGCCAGCAGCCAACCCGACTTGGGACTGGTACGAGGGGAGCTGTTTTTT	CASSQPDLGLVRGELFF
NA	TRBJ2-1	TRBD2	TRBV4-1	TGCGCCAGCAGCCAATCTCTAGCGGGAGGAAACAATGAGCAGTTCTTC	CASSQSLAGGNNEQFF
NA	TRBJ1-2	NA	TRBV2	TGTGCCAGCAGTGAAGCGGGCCTCTATGGCTACACCTTC	CASSEAGLYGYTF
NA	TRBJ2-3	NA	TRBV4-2	TGTGCCTCCCAAGGGGGGGGAGGGCCCACAGATACGCAGTATTTT	CASQGGGGPTDTQYF
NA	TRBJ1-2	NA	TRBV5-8	TGTGCCAGCAGCTTGGAGGGAGGCAGTTCAAACTATGGCTACACCTTC	CASSLEGGSSNYGYTF
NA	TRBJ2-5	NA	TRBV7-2	TGTGCCAGCAGCTTAGCGGGGGGTGATGGGGAGACCCAGTACTTC	CASSLAGGDGETQYF
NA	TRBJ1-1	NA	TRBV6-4	TGTGCCAGCTCACCCACAGGGCGCATGAACACTGAAGCTTTCTTT	CASSPTGRMNTEAFF
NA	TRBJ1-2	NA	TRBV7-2	TGTGCCAGCAGCCGAGGATTTAACTATGGCTACACCTTC	CASSRGFNYGYTF
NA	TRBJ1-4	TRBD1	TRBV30	TGTGCCTGGAGTGTACAGGGGCTTAGGGGACAGGGGATAAGAACTAATGAAAAACTGTTTTTT	CAWSVQGLRGQGIRTNEKLFF
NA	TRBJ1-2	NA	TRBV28	TGTGCCAGCAGTTCACTTACAGGGTGGGTCTATGGCTACACCTTC	CASSSLTGWVYGYTF
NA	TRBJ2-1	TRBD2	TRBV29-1	TGCAGCGTTGTGGCGGCTAGCGGGTCTCCGGACTACAATGAGCAGTTCTTC	CSVVAASGSPDYNEQFF
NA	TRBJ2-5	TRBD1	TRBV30	TGTGCCTGGAGTGTATTTTTGGTGAACAGGGGGGCGAAGGAGACCCAGTACTTC	CAWSVFLVNRGAKETQYF
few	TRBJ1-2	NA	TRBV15	TGTGCCACCAGCAGAGATGCTAACTATGGCTACACCTTC	CATSRDANYGYTF
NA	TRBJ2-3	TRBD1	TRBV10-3	TGTGCCATCAGTTCGACAGGGGAGAGCACAGATACGCAGTATTTT	CAISSTGESTDTQYF
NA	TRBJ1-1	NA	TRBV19	TGTGCCAGTAGTACCTCTCGGCGAGGGGAGAAAGCTTTCTTT	CASSTSRRGEKAFF
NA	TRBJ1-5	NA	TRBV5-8	TGTGCCAGCAGCCGTAGGACAGGCAATCAGCCCCAGCATTTT	CASSRRTGNQPQHF
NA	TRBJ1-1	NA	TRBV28	TGTGCCAGCAGCCAATGGGGAATTGGCACTGAAGCTTTCTTT	CASSQWGIGTEAFF
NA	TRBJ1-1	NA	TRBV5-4	TGTGCCAGCAGCTTCCCCCCTATGGACACTGAAGCTTTCTTT	CASSFPPMDTEAFF
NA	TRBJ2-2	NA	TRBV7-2	TGTGCCAGCAGCCTGGGCCCTCTAGGGGAGCTGTTTTTT	CASSLGPLGELFF
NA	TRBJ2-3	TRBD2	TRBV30	TGTGCCTGGAGTCGGCCGGGAGGGGGAGGCGATACGCAGTATTTT	CAWSRPGGGGDTQYF
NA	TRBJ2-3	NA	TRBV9	TGTGCCAGCAGCGTAGGAGATAGCCTCCCAGATACGCAGTATTTT	CASSVGDSLPDTQYF
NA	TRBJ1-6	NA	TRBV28	TGTGCCAGCAGGCCCACAGGGTCACTCCTCCACTTT	CASRPTGSLLHF
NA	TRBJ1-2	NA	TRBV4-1	TGCGCCAGCAGCCAAGATACGATAGCGTTTAAAGAAGTCTATGGCTACACCTTC	CASSQDTIAFKEVYGYTF
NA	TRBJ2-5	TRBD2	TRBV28	TGTGCCAGCAGTTTAGGAGCGGGGGGTACCCAAGAGACCCAGTACTTC	CASSLGAGGTQETQYF
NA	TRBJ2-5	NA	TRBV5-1	TGCGCCAGCAGCTTGGCGGGGAACCAAGAGACCCAGTACTTC	CASSLAGNQETQYF
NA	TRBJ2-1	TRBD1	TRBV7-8	TGTGCCAGCAGCCTCTCCGGGACAGGGGAAGATGAGCAGTTCTTC	CASSLSGTGEDEQFF
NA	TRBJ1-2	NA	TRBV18	TGTGCCAGCTCACCAGTGAGTCAAGCTAACTATGGCTACACCTTC	CASSPVSQANYGYTF
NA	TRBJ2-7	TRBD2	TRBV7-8	TGTGCCAGCAACGACCGGACTAGCGGTGACTACGAGCAGTACTTC	CASNDRTSGDYEQYF
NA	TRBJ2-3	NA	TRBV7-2	TGTGCCAGCAGCTTAGCAGGGGCTGGGGATACGCAGTATTTT	CASSLAGAGDTQYF
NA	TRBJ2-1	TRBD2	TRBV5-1	TGCGCCAGCAGCTCCGGACTAGCGGGGAGGAATGAGCAGTTCTTC	CASSSGLAGRNEQFF
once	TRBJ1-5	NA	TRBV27	TGTGCCAGCAGTTTGTTAGGGCAGCCCCAGCATTTT	CASSLLGQPQHF